This T cell receptor (beta chain) was captured in a study of early T cells in non-severe SARS-CoV-2 infection. For the study at large: Sequencing of bulk RNA from unsorted whole blood was done, without chain pairing.

At least ten counts were recorded for this clonotype. Its cognate antigen is unknown. The study's findings and limits: VDJdb matches were skewed toward anti-spike CD8 T cell responses.

Unique molecular identifiers tagged individual cDNA molecules. TCRdb called the 5' RACE reads again in MiXCR, with one record for every CDR3 protein. The table records some 57,000 distinct CDR3 sequences, 8% to 9% of them present only once. Germline loops: CDR1 SGDLS, CDR2 YYNGEE. CDR3 length equals 15 residues. V trimming: 2 bases; J trimming: 7 bases; junction bases outside the gene matches: 8. The sequenced sample consisted of whole blood. The receptor comes from an adult who was a healthcare worker with PCR-confirmed SARS-CoV-2 infection or an uninfected control (not recorded which). The chain couples TRBV9 to TRBJ2-1, with TRBD2 matching 8 bases. The CDR3 here is CASSVTGGPRNEQFF. CDR3 DNA sequence: TGTGCCAGCAGCGTTACGGGAGGGCCGCGGAATGAGCAGTTCTTC.